This TCR beta chain emerged from a study of CD4+ T cells in melanoma. Whole-study findings and limits: Neoantigen-specific CD4+ T cells in melanoma reportedly had diverse differentiation states. CD8+ T cell, macrophage and B cell function reportedly correlated with neoantigen-specific CD4+ T cells.

Only in-frame clones appear in the TCRdb table, and some are missing; sequencing was by immunoSEQ multiplex PCR. The table has 4,800 or so clones, roughly three fifths seen once. The V and J ends lost 4 bases and 0 bases, in that order; junction bases with no gene match: 4. This CDR3 has 15 amino acids. Germline loops: CDR1 SGHRS, CDR2 YFSETQ. To note about this clone: What it recognizes is unknown.

Sequences were obtained from cells from a culture (not recorded whether cultured in vitro). This TCR came from a human donor with melanoma. J is TRBJ2-1 and V is TRBV5-1; the match to TRBD1 covers 7 bases. The CDR3 is CASSGYRGSYNEQFF. CDR3 sequence (DNA): TGCGCCAGCAGCGGATACAGGGGCTCCTACAATGAGCAGTTCTTC.